Each of the 27 T cell receptor beta chains below was sequenced from the same sample in a study of cytomegalovirus exposure and HLA in healthy donors. The table came from immunoSEQ multiplex PCR; TCRdb's copy has only in-frame clones and leaves some out. The repertoire includes roughly 300,000 clones, roughly nine tenths of them detected once, and roughly 1.2% sits in the top ten. Sequencing was carried out using PBMCs. The receptors were sampled from a woman aged 25 to 39 in good health and CMV-seropositive.

This chain links TRBV27 with TRBJ2-2; D is undetermined. This CDR3 spans 13 amino acids. Trimming cost V 4 bases and J 0 bases, with 3 bases left between them. In germline, CDR1 is MNHEY, CDR2 SMNVEV (reference sequence). The CDR3 reads CASSSTNTGELFF. The DNA of the CDR3 is TGTGCCAGCAGTTCGACGAACACCGGGGAGCTGTTTTTT.

J is TRBJ2-3 and V is TRBV5-1; 11 nucleotides align to TRBD2. V lost 5 bases and J lost 4; bases outside the gene matches: 9. The germline CDR1 and CDR2 sequences are SGHRS and YFSETQ. This CDR3 contains 16 residues. CDR3 residues: CASSFATSGAPDTQYF. In DNA form, the CDR3 reads TGCGCCAGCAGTTTTGCGACTAGCGGGGCGCCAGATACGCAGTATTTT.

At least ten counts were recorded for this clone. V and J are TRBV30 and TRBJ1-2; no definite D call. V lost 0 bases to trimming and J lost 3 bases, with 11 bases between them. The CDR3 covers 14 residues. The germline gives CDR1 GTSNPN, CDR2 SVGIG (reference sequence). The DNA for the CDR3 is TGTGCCTGGAGTGTACCCCTGATCGACTATGGCTACACCTTC. Translated: CAWSVPLIDYGYTF.

The chain links TRBV7-3 to TRBJ2-3; D unclear. Germline CDR1 is SGHTA and CDR2 is FQGTGA. V was clipped by 3 bases and J by 0 bases, with 4 bases between them. CDR3 length: 13 amino acids. The CDR3 sequence: CASSLGSTDTQYF. CDR3 in DNA: TGTGCCAGCAGCTTGGGTAGCACAGATACGCAGTATTTT.

The chain employs TRBV9 and TRBJ2-7, with 7 bases lining up with TRBD1. Germline V CDR1 and CDR2: SGDLS, YYNGEE. The junction had 3 bases not matched to a gene; V was cut back by 0 bases and J by 3 bases. The CDR3 consists of 14 residues. The CDR3: CASSVVPGGYEQYF. In DNA, the CDR3 is TGTGCCAGCAGCGTAGTTCCAGGGGGCTACGAGCAGTACTTC.

The gene calls are TRBV13 and TRBJ2-7; 10 bases are a match to TRBD2. Germline values: CDR1 PRHDT, CDR2 FYEKMQ (reference sequence). The CDR3 loop spans 15 amino acids. Losses at the gene ends were 3 bases for V and 2 bases for J; bases not matched to a gene: 4. CDR3: CASSFRTSGAYEQYF. CDR3 coding DNA: TGTGCCAGCAGCTTCAGGACTAGCGGAGCCTACGAGCAGTACTTC.

Only a few counts were recorded for this clone. The chain employs TRBV2 and TRBJ1-1; D uncertain. The CDR3 covers 14 residues. V was trimmed by 7 bases and J by 0 bases, leaving 12 bases between them. CDR1 and CDR2 (germline): SNHLY, FYNNEI. CDR3 loop: CASTTLRMNTEAFF. Here the CDR3 DNA reads TGTGCCAGCACTACACTTAGGATGAACACTGAAGCTTTCTTT.

V is TRBV27 and J is TRBJ2-7; D may be TRBD2 (5 bases). The CDR3 has 14 residues. The V end was cut by 1 base, the J end by 4 bases, with 11 bases between. Germline V gene data show CDR1 as MNHEY and CDR2 as SMNVEV (reference sequence). DNA of the CDR3: TGTGCCAGCAGTTTATTGGAAGGAGGTTACGAGCAGTACTTC. Protein sequence: CASSLLEGGYEQYF.

The rearrangement links TRBV30 to TRBJ1-4, with D tentatively TRBD1 (6 bases). The V gene lost 7 bases and the J gene lost 4 bases, with 10 bases spanning the gap. This CDR3 region has 12 residues. Germline V gene sequence: CDR1 GTSNPN, CDR2 SVGIG (reference sequence). Here the CDR3 reads CALDSSNEKLFF. In DNA, the CDR3 is TGTGCCTTGGACAGTAGTAATGAAAAACTGTTTTTT.

This chain joins TRBV6-1 and TRBJ1-4; 8 bases match TRBD1. The CDR3 is made up of 16 amino acids. Unmatched junction bases numbered 10, after V lost 6 bases and J lost 4 bases. Germline assignment: CDR1 MNHNS and CDR2 SASEGT. CDR3 loop: CASREPSGGLNEKLFF. For the CDR3, the DNA is TGTGCCAGCAGAGAACCTTCAGGGGGCCTTAATGAAAAACTGTTTTTT.

V and J are TRBV19 and TRBJ2-7; TRBD1 aligns across 8 bases. Per germline, CDR1 LNHDA and CDR2 SQIVND (reference sequence). This CDR3 region has 15 residues. The ends lost 3 bases at V and 3 bases at J; junction bases unmatched: 7. The CDR3 loop is CASSITGRGLYEQYF. In nucleotides, the CDR3 is TGTGCCAGTAGTATTACGGGCAGGGGGCTCTACGAGCAGTACTTC.

As regards this clone: Other DNA variants within this sample encode the same CDR3. The V gene is TRBV19, the J gene TRBJ1-5, with a weak D call TRBD1 (5 bases). Germline V gene lookup returns CDR1 LNHDA and CDR2 SQIVND (reference sequence). The CDR3 contains 12 residues. With 4 bases removed from V and 4 bases from J, the gap between germline ends came to 5 bases. The chain's CDR3 is CASSTGNQPQHF. The CDR3 DNA reads TGTGCCAGTAGTACAGGGAATCAGCCCCAGCATTTT.

The chain joins TRBV27 to TRBJ1-4, with D unclear. There are 13 residues in the CDR3. Germline V gene sequence: CDR1 MNHEY, CDR2 SMNVEV (reference sequence). Trimming stripped 6 bases from V and 0 bases from J, with 5 bases between. The DNA of the CDR3 is TGTGCCAGCAGGGGTGCAACTAATGAAAAACTGTTTTTT. Its protein product is CASRGATNEKLFF.

The chain links TRBV4-3 to TRBJ1-3; 9 nucleotides line up with TRBD1. CDR1 and CDR2 from the germline V gene are LGHNA and YSLEER. The CDR3 contains 15 residues. The junction had 6 bases not matched to a gene; V was cut back by 5 bases and J by 4 bases. The CDR3 spells CASSAGTGSGNTIYF. The CDR3 nucleotides are TGCGCCAGCAGCGCCGGGACAGGGAGCGGAAACACCATATATTTT.

The V call is TRBV27, the J call TRBJ2-6, with a weak D call TRBD2 (5 bases). The CDR3 sequence is 15 residues long. CDR1 and CDR2 (germline): MNHEY, SMNVEV (reference sequence). Trimming removed 6 bases from V and 0 bases from J, with 9 bases in between. CDR3 region: CASRPGSSGANVLTF. DNA for the CDR3: TGTGCCAGCAGACCTGGGAGCTCTGGGGCCAACGTCCTGACTTTC.

The chain is built from TRBV30 and TRBJ2-6, with 8 bases lining up with TRBD1. CDR1 GTSNPN and CDR2 SVGIG come from the germline V gene (reference sequence). V dropped 0 bases and J dropped 1; count of bases not matched to a gene: 8. The length of the CDR3 is 18 residues. DNA of the CDR3: TGTGCCTGGAGTGTATTCACAGGGGGGTTTTCTGGGGCCAACGTCCTGACTTTC. It encodes CAWSVFTGGFSGANVLTF.

The chain links TRBV6-1 to TRBJ2-5, with a weak D call TRBD2 (5 bases). The ends were cut back, 2 bases at V and 8 bases at J, with 21 bases in the middle. Germline CDR1 and CDR2: MNHNS and SASEGT. The CDR3 consists of 16 residues. The CDR3: CASSESWQLGSTTQYF. In nucleotides, the CDR3 is TGTGCCAGCAGTGAATCTTGGCAGTTGGGGAGTACCACCCAGTACTTC.

V gene TRBV5-1 combines with J gene TRBJ2-3, with D hard to call. The germline V gene has CDR1 SGHRS and CDR2 YFSETQ. V gave up 3 bases and J gave up 6 bases, with 20 bases separating them. CDR3 length equals 16 residues. CDR3 sequence reads: CASSSRRLPGLDTQYF. Here the CDR3 DNA reads TGCGCCAGCAGCTCTCGGAGACTTCCCGGGTTGGATACGCAGTATTTT.

This chain links TRBV7-6 with TRBJ2-5; TRBD1 aligns across 8 bases. This CDR3 spans 17 amino acids. J gave up 4 bases and V 2 bases, and 12 bases lay outside the gene matches. Per the germline V gene, CDR1 is SGHVS and CDR2 is FNYEAQ. This CDR3 is CASSLIVAGQGLETQYF. DNA for the CDR3: TGTGCCAGCAGCTTAATCGTCGCTGGACAGGGTTTAGAGACCCAGTACTTC.

This chain connects TRBV11-2 to TRBJ2-1, with D unresolved. Trimming left V 1 base short and J 6 bases short, with 7 bases between. Looked up from germline, CDR1 is SGHAT and CDR2 is FQNNGV. There are 13 residues in the CDR3. As DNA, the CDR3 is TGTGCCAGCAGCTTAGCTAGAACCAATGAGCAGTTCTTC. Translation: CASSLARTNEQFF.

This clone was observed a single time. V gene TRBV10-3 combines with J gene TRBJ2-7, with D possibly being TRBD2 (5 bases). CDR1 and CDR2 (germline): ENHRY, SYGVKD. Trimming pared 3 bases from V and 1 base from J, leaving 13 bases between. The CDR3 is made up of 15 amino acids. CDR3 nucleotides: TGTGCCATCAGTGATCGTAGCGAACTATCCTACGAGCAGTACTTC. Its protein is CAISDRSELSYEQYF.

V gene TRBV30 combines with J gene TRBJ1-5, with D possibly matching TRBD1 (6 bases). The germline V and J ends were trimmed by 2 bases and 2 bases, with 7 bases remaining between them. CDR1 and CDR2 (germline): GTSNPN, SVGIG (reference sequence). This CDR3 has 13 residues. The CDR3 loop is CAWSRQGNQPQHF. The CDR3 region has the DNA TGTGCCTGGAGTAGACAGGGCAATCAGCCCCAGCATTTT.

The rearrangement links TRBV6-1 to TRBJ1-1, with D possibly being TRBD1 (5 bases). The CDR3 is 11 amino acids. V was cut by 5 bases and J by 10 bases, with 11 bases left in between. Germline CDR1 MNHNS, CDR2 SASEGT. The CDR3 DNA is TGTGCCAGCAGTTACGTCGGGGGAGCTTTCTTT. It is translated as CASSYVGGAFF.

The chain joins TRBV27 to TRBJ2-1, with 13 bases matching TRBD2. Germline V gene lookup returns CDR1 MNHEY and CDR2 SMNVEV (reference sequence). There are 14 residues in the CDR3. Trimming took 8 bases from V and 7 from J; bases not matched to a gene: 5. CDR3: CASGLAGVSNEQFF. CDR3 in DNA: TGTGCCAGCGGACTAGCGGGAGTTTCAAATGAGCAGTTCTTC.

The chain couples TRBV5-1 to TRBJ2-5; D ambiguous. V shed 2 bases and J shed 5 bases, with 7 bases lying between them. CDR3 length: 12 residues. Germline loops: CDR1 SGHRS, CDR2 YFSETQ. The CDR3 DNA is TGCGCCAGCAGCTTCCCGGAGGAGACCCAGTACTTC. Its protein product is CASSFPEETQYF. Drawing the rest from reference TRBV5-1 and TRBJ2-5, the complete variable domain is KAGVTQTPRYLIKTRGQQVTLSCSPISGHRSVSWYQQTPGQGLQFLFEYFSETQRNKGNFPGRFSGRQFSNSRSEMNVSTLELGDSALYLCASSFPEETQYFGPGTRLLVL.

This clone was observed a handful of times. The chain recombines TRBV5-1 with TRBJ2-7; the D call may be TRBD1 or TRBD2 (6 bases each). Trimming cost V 2 bases and J 1 base, with 19 bases left between them. CDR3 size: 17 residues. CDR1 and CDR2 from the germline V gene are SGHRS and YFSETQ. The CDR3 nucleotides are TGCGCCAGCAGCTTAGGGGGGACTGTGGGGAATTCCTACGAGCAGTACTTC. This codes for CASSLGGTVGNSYEQYF.

The chain carries TRBV2 and TRBJ2-3; TRBD2 matches at 10 bases. V lost 8 bases and J lost 2; bases outside the gene matches: 10. The CDR3 runs 16 residues. The germline gives CDR1 SNHLY, CDR2 FYNNEI. The DNA of the CDR3 is TGTGCCAGCTCGAGGGCTAGCGGGGGTAACACAGATACGCAGTATTTT. It encodes CASSRASGGNTDTQYF.